Presented here are 21 T cell receptor beta chains from one specimen sequenced in a study of T cell repertoires in cytomegalovirus infection. For these TCRs, the target antigens are not known. TCRdb analysed the reads with MiXCR anew, one entry per CDR3 protein. The profile shows about a million distinct CDR3 sequences, approximately 31% of them singletons. Sample: cultured CD8+ T cells from PBMCs, taken from culture after CMV antigen stimulation. These receptors came from a human donor in good health (CMV status not recorded). Some clones in this sample may be carry-over from other donors' samples.

The rearrangement uses TRBV19 and TRBJ2-5; 8 nucleotides agree with TRBD1. The CDR3 has 15 amino acids. Per germline, CDR1 LNHDA and CDR2 SQIVND (reference sequence). Trimming at V came to 6 bases and at J to 5 bases, leaving 11 bases not matched to a gene. CDR3 coding DNA: TGTGCCAGTAGAGGGGACAGGACCTCAAAGGAGACCCAGTACTTC. The encoded protein is CASRGDRTSKETQYF.

As to this clonotype: Mismatch with germline at one junction end may stem from a read error. The V and J genes are TRBV4-1 and TRBJ2-2; 10 bases fit TRBD2. Germline assignment: CDR1 MGHRA and CDR2 YSYEKL. The CDR3 has 17 residues. CDR3 amino acids: CASSQDGLAEIPGELFF. For the CDR3, the DNA is TGTGCCAGCAGCCAAGACGGACTAGCGGAAATACCCGGGGAGCTGTTTTTT.

To note about this clonotype: A single base separates this from a much larger clone, so it may be a read error. The chain employs TRBV12-3 or TRBV12-4 and TRBJ2-5, with TRBD2 matching 10 bases. The CDR3 is made up of 17 amino acids. V was pared by 1 base and J by 2 bases, with 7 bases of the junction left unmatched. Here the CDR3 DNA reads TGTGCCAGCAGTTTAGGAAAGCTAGCGGGGGTACAAGAGACCCAGTACTTC. This codes for CASSLGKLAGVQETQYF.

As for this clonotype: A much larger clone differs from this one at a single base, so this may be a read error. This sequence joins TRBV4-3 and TRBJ2-1; D may be TRBD2 (5 bases). Trimming removed 5 bases from V and 6 bases from J, with 20 bases in between. The CDR3 runs 16 residues. Germline V CDR1 and CDR2: LGHNA, YSLEER. CDR3 sequence (DNA): TGCGCCAGCAGCTGTACGGGAACGGGATATGGCAATGAGCAGTTCTTC. As protein: CASSCTGTGYGNEQFF.

This clonotype appeared a few times. V usage is TRBV7-2 and J usage is TRBJ2-3, with 9 nucleotides matching TRBD1. V was pared by 4 bases and J by 0 bases, with 8 bases of the junction left unmatched. Looked up from germline, CDR1 is SGHTA and CDR2 is FQGNSA. This CDR3 spans 17 amino acids. CDR3 coding DNA: TGTGCCAGCAGCTGGCCGGGACAGGGTTTGAGCACAGATACGCAGTATTTT. It translates to CASSWPGQGLSTDTQYF.

This chain connects TRBV28 to TRBJ2-1, with 9 bases lining up with TRBD2. The CDR3 spans 14 residues. J lost 8 bases, V lost 6 bases, and 8 bases had no gene match. The germline V gene encodes CDR1 MDHEN and CDR2 SYDVKM. This chain's CDR3 is CASRYSGLAHEQFF. The CDR3 DNA follows: TGTGCCAGCAGGTACTCAGGACTAGCGCATGAGCAGTTCTTC.

This clonotype was seen a handful of times. The chain joins TRBV28 to TRBJ2-5; the match to TRBD2 covers 12 bases. Trimming removed 3 bases from V and 5 bases from J; junction bases left unmatched: 4. This CDR3 spans 15 amino acids. In germline, CDR1 is MDHEN, CDR2 SYDVKM. CDR3: CASSFATSGGETQYF. The CDR3 DNA reads TGTGCCAGCAGTTTCGCCACTAGCGGGGGGGAGACCCAGTACTTC.

This clonotype was counted between two and nine times. The chain joins TRBV29-1 to TRBJ2-5; TRBD1 or TRBD2 may be the D gene (5 bases each). The CDR3 length is 12 residues. Germline V CDR1 and CDR2: SQVTM, ANQGSEA. Trimming pared 4 bases from V and 5 bases from J, leaving 11 bases between. The CDR3 coding sequence is TGCAGCGTTGTGGGGGTAAGGGAGACCCAGTACTTC. Protein: CSVVGVRETQYF.

The chain recombines TRBV6-5 with TRBJ2-2; TRBD2 is a possible D gene (5 bases). The length of the CDR3 is 15 residues. In germline, CDR1 is MNHEY, CDR2 SVGAGI. The ends were cut back, 4 bases at V and 0 bases at J, with 9 bases in the middle. Here the CDR3 reads CASSCSGANTGELFF. CDR3 nucleotides: TGTGCCAGCAGTTGTTCCGGGGCGAACACCGGGGAGCTGTTTTTT.

The chain recombines TRBV12-3 or TRBV12-4 with TRBJ2-5; D is unresolved. V lost 8 bases and J lost 0, with 19 bases in between. CDR3 length: 16 residues. CDR3 in amino acids: CASGFIAGMYQETQYF. The CDR3 coding sequence is TGTGCCAGCGGGTTTATCGCTGGAATGTACCAAGAGACCCAGTACTTC.

The genes are TRBV27 and TRBJ2-7, with 7 bases that match TRBD1. CDR3 length: 14 amino acids. The germline V gene encodes CDR1 MNHEY and CDR2 SMNVEV (reference sequence). Here the CDR3 DNA reads TGTGTCAGCAGGCCCGGGACAGCCGTACCCGAGCAGTACGTC. Amino acid sequence: CVSRPGTAVPEQYV.

The chain combines TRBV10-3 with TRBJ2-2; no firm D call. CDR1 ENHRY and CDR2 SYGVKD come from the germline V gene. CDR3 size: 13 residues. Trimming removed 6 bases from V and 4 bases from J, with 9 bases in between. The CDR3 reads CAIREKTTGELFF. CDR3 nucleotides: TGTGCCATCAGAGAGAAAACCACCGGGGAGCTGTTTTTT.

This clonotype was counted a few times. V usage is TRBV7-9 and J usage is TRBJ1-5, with unresolved D. The germline gives CDR1 SEHNR, CDR2 FQNEAQ (reference sequence). The CDR3 totals 14 residues. V gave up 4 bases and J gave up 2 bases, with 9 bases separating them. The CDR3 sequence: CASSSGPRNQPQHF. CDR3 bases: TGTGCCAGCAGCTCGGGTCCCCGCAATCAGCCCCAGCATTTT.

The chain is built from TRBV5-6 and TRBJ2-3; D ambiguous. CDR3 size: 19 residues. V lost 4 bases and J lost 0, with 24 bases in between. Germline V gene data show CDR1 as SGHDT and CDR2 as YYEEEE. The CDR3 here is CASSLDIPGGVSSTDTQYF. The DNA of the CDR3 is TGTGCCAGCAGCCTTGATATCCCTGGCGGTGTATCTAGCACAGATACGCAGTATTTT.

The chain employs TRBV7-9 and TRBJ1-1; no clear D. V lost 0 bases, J lost 1 base, and 9 bases lay in between. Germline-derived CDR1 and CDR2 are SEHNR and FQNEAQ (reference sequence). This CDR3 is 15 amino acids long. The CDR3 loop is CASSLAYGTNTEAFF. CDR3 DNA sequence: TGTGCCAGCAGCTTAGCGTATGGAACGAACACTGAAGCTTTCTTT.

The chain links TRBV6-1 to TRBJ2-1, with D possibly being TRBD2 (6 bases). Trimming removed 2 bases from V and 8 bases from J, with 16 bases in between. The CDR3 consists of 15 residues. CDR1 and CDR2 (germline): MNHNS, SASEGT. This CDR3 is CASSEMDGGGDEQFF. CDR3 bases: TGTGCCAGCAGTGAAATGGACGGGGGAGGAGATGAGCAGTTCTTC.

This clonotype was seen more than once but under ten times. This chain uses TRBV7-8 with TRBJ2-5; D could derive from TRBD1 or TRBD2 (5 bases each). Germline values: CDR1 SGHVS, CDR2 FQNEAQ. V was trimmed by 5 bases and J by 2 bases, leaving 15 bases between them. The CDR3 has 15 amino acids. CDR3 region: CASSTTRGRQETQYF. The CDR3, as DNA: TGTGCCAGCAGCACTACACGGGGCCGACAAGAGACCCAGTACTTC.

This clonotype was found many times. This CDR3 is CASSSGQGSTGELFF. The CDR3 region has the DNA TGTGCCAGCAGTTCTGGACAGGGGAGTACCGGGGAGCTGTTTTTT. V and J are TRBV12-3 or TRBV12-4 and TRBJ2-2; 9 bases match TRBD1. The V segment lost 4 bases and the J segment 5 bases; nucleotides outside the gene matches: 5. The CDR3 is made up of 15 amino acids.

The CDR3 sequence: CASTDSWETQYF. The CDR3 DNA is TGTGCCAGCACCGACAGTTGGGAGACCCAGTACTTC. The rearrangement uses TRBV12-3 or TRBV12-4 and TRBJ2-5; D may be TRBD1 (5 bases). V was shortened by 7 bases and J by 5 bases, with 11 bases between the two germline ends. CDR3 length: 12 residues.

V usage is TRBV6-6 and J usage is TRBJ2-6, with unresolved D. This CDR3 region has 16 residues. Between the trimmed V and J ends, which lost 10 bases and 0 bases, there was a span of 16 bases. Germline V gives CDR1 MNHNY, CDR2 SVGAGI (reference sequence). This chain's CDR3 is CATVEGVFSGANVLTF. Written as DNA, the CDR3 is TGTGCCACCGTCGAAGGAGTCTTCTCTGGGGCCAACGTCCTGACTTTC.

This clonotype turned up a few times. The rearrangement links TRBV6-2 or TRBV6-3 to TRBJ2-5; the D gene is possibly TRBD1 (6 bases). V shed 7 bases and J shed 4 bases, with 19 bases lying between them. Germline-derived CDR1 and CDR2 are MNHEY and SVGEGT. The CDR3 spans 15 residues. The CDR3 here is CASIRRDARGETQYF. CDR3 bases: TGTGCCAGCATTCGCCGGGACGCCAGGGGAGAGACCCAGTACTTC.